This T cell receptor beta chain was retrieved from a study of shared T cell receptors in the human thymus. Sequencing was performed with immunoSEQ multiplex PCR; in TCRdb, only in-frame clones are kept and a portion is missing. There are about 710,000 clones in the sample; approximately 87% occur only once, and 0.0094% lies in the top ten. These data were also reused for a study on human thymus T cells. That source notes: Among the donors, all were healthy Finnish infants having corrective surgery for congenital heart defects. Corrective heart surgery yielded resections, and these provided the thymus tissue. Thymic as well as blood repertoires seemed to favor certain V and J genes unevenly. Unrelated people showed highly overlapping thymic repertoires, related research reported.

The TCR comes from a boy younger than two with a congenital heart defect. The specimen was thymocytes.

For the CDR3, the DNA is TGTGCCAGCAGTGAATCTACAGGTCCGGGACTACACACAGATACGCAGTATTTT. Amino acids: CASSESTGPGLHTDTQYF. This rearrangement joins TRBV25-1 to TRBJ2-3; 7 bases are a match to TRBD2. V trimming: 1 base; J trimming: 2 bases; junction bases outside the gene matches: 12. Germline CDR1 MGHDK, CDR2 SYGVNS. CDR3 size: 18 residues.